What follows are 15 T cell receptor beta chains derived from one specimen sequenced in a study of blood T cells in healthy people across ages. Primed by a sample-barcoded 5' primer and a J-beta primer mix, a second PCR proceeded for about 6 to 12 cycles. TCRdb re-analysed the 5' RACE reads in MiXCR, keeping a single row per CDR3 protein. The sample includes about 1.5 million distinct CDR3 sequences, 40% to 50% of them seen just once. Sequencing input: blood. The receptor source for this set is a woman aged 18-29 years in good health.

The chain has TRBV11-2 and TRBJ2-1; 9 bases agree with TRBD2. This CDR3 is built from 14 residues. With 5 bases clipped from V and 8 bases from J, the junction kept 7 bases outside the gene matches. Germline CDR1 and CDR2: SGHAT and FQNNGV. The CDR3 sequence is CASSRAGGDHEQFF. CDR3 coding DNA: TGTGCCAGCAGCCGAGCGGGGGGCGACCATGAGCAGTTCTTC. Full variable domain (outside the CDR3, taken from reference TRBV11-2 and TRBJ2-1): EAGVAQSPRYKIIEKRQSVAFWCNPISGHATLYWYQQILGQGPKLLIQFQNNGVVDDSQLPKDRFSAERLKGVDSTLKIQPAKLEDSAVYLCASSRAGGDHEQFFGPGTRLTVL.

This clonotype showed up just a few times. The chain links TRBV2 to TRBJ2-5, with TRBD1 matching over 7 bases. The CDR3 has 15 residues. Germline CDR1 and CDR2: SNHLY and FYNNEI. V shed 5 bases, J shed 2 bases, and the junction held 8 bases outside the gene matches. The CDR3 spells CASSTTPGQQETQYF. The CDR3 DNA is TGTGCCAGCAGTACAACCCCGGGACAGCAAGAGACCCAGTACTTC.

CDR3 bases: TGTGCCACCAGCCGGGGCGGACAGTTAAACCAAGAGACCCAGTACTTC. Protein: CATSRGGQLNQETQYF. The genes are TRBV15 and TRBJ2-5; D is possibly TRBD1 (6 bases). V shed 5 bases and J shed 0 bases, with 16 bases lying between them. This CDR3 has 16 residues. In germline, CDR1 is LNHNV, CDR2 YYDKDF (reference sequence). The variable domain in full, completed from reference TRBV15 and TRBJ2-5, reads DAMVIQNPRYQVTQFGKPVTLSCSQTLNHNVMYWYQQKSSQAPKLLFHYYDKDFNNEADTPDNFQSRRPNTSFCFLDIRSPGLGDTAMYLCATSRGGQLNQETQYFGPGTRLLVL.

V is TRBV14 and J is TRBJ2-2; the D is unclear. V dropped 2 bases and J dropped 6 bases, with 7 bases sitting between them. Germline V lookup: CDR1 SGHDN, CDR2 FVKESK. The CDR3 spans 13 residues. CDR3 sequence: CASSQWGAGELFF. The CDR3, as DNA: TGTGCCAGCAGCCAATGGGGTGCCGGGGAGCTGTTTTTT. Full variable domain (remainder filled in from reference TRBV14 and TRBJ2-2): EAGVTQFPSHSVIEKGQTVTLRCDPISGHDNLYWYRRVMGKEIKFLLHFVKESKQDESGMPNNRFLAERTGGTYSTLKVQPAELEDSGVYFCASSQWGAGELFFGEGSRLTVL.

The chain couples TRBV5-6 to TRBJ2-7, with D uncertain. Germline assignment: CDR1 SGHDT and CDR2 YYEEEE. This CDR3 is 13 amino acids long. The V and J ends lost 1 base and 2 bases respectively, with 7 bases between them. CDR3 sequence: CASSLFSTYEQYF. CDR3 coding DNA: TGTGCCAGCAGCTTGTTCAGTACCTACGAGCAGTACTTC.

This clonotype was observed a single time. The chain carries TRBV4-1 and TRBJ1-3; the D gene is possibly TRBD1 (6 bases). The CDR3 runs 17 residues. CDR1 and CDR2 from the germline V gene are MGHRA and YSYEKL. Between the trimmed V and J ends, which lost 3 bases and 1 base, there was a span of 16 bases. CDR3 DNA sequence: TGCGCCAGCAGCCACCTAAGGGGGGTCAAATCTGGAAACACCATATATTTT. The encoded protein is CASSHLRGVKSGNTIYF.

This clonotype came up once. The V gene is TRBV20-1, the J gene TRBJ2-3; D uncertain. Germline V CDR1 and CDR2: DFQATT, SNEGSKA (reference sequence). Trimming removed 1 base at V and 1 base at J, with 12 bases between. The CDR3 contains 15 residues. The CDR3 nucleotides are TGCAGTGCTAGAGCCCAAATCACTGGCACAGATACGCAGTATTTT. Encoded protein: CSARAQITGTDTQYF.

V usage is TRBV28 and J usage is TRBJ2-6, with D uncertain. V gave up 5 bases and J gave up 6 bases, with 14 bases separating them. The CDR3 totals 15 residues. Germline values: CDR1 MDHEN, CDR2 SYDVKM. The CDR3 DNA sequence: TGTGCCAGCAGTCAGGCGACGTCCTCGGCCAACGTCCTGACTTTC. This gives the protein CASSQATSSANVLTF. The whole variable domain, filled in from reference TRBV28 and TRBJ2-6, reads DVKVTQSSRYLVKRTGEKVFLECVQDMDHENMFWYRQDPGLGLRLIYFSYDVKMKEKGDIPEGYSVSREKKERFSLILESASTNQTSMYLCASSQATSSANVLTFGAGSRLTVL.

The chain's CDR3 is CASRPGLDLFF. The CDR3 nucleotides are TGTGCCAGCAGGCCGGGACTAGATCTGTTCTTC. The J gene is TRBJ2-1, the V gene TRBV12-3 or TRBV12-4, with 8 bases matching TRBD2. J gave up 15 bases and V 6 bases, and 7 bases lay outside the gene matches. The CDR3 sequence is 11 residues long.

At least ten counts were recorded for this clonotype. J is TRBJ2-1 and V is TRBV12-3 or TRBV12-4; D not certain. The CDR3 is 12 amino acids. Deletions cut 6 bases from V and 3 bases from J, with 6 bases between. Written as DNA, the CDR3 is TGTGCCAGCAGGTCGGACTACAATGAGCAGTTCTTC. Protein product: CASRSDYNEQFF.

This rearrangement joins TRBV28 to TRBJ2-7; D not resolved. Trimming removed 2 bases at V and 0 bases at J, with 14 bases between. The CDR3 totals 16 residues. From germline, CDR1 is MDHEN and CDR2 SYDVKM. The chain's CDR3 is CASSLIEAVASYEQYF. DNA of the CDR3: TGTGCCAGCAGTTTAATCGAGGCAGTTGCCTCCTACGAGCAGTACTTC. Full variable domain (missing parts from reference TRBV28 and TRBJ2-7): DVKVTQSSRYLVKRTGEKVFLECVQDMDHENMFWYRQDPGLGLRLIYFSYDVKMKEKGDIPEGYSVSREKKERFSLILESASTNQTSMYLCASSLIEAVASYEQYFGPGTRLTVT.

This clonotype was picked up a small number of times. The gene calls are TRBV12-3 or TRBV12-4 and TRBJ2-1; D uncertain. Trimming removed 7 bases from V and 6 bases from J, with 10 bases in between. The length of the CDR3 is 12 residues. The CDR3 DNA sequence: TGTGCCAGCACCGTTTACGGCAATGAGCAGTTCTTC. Protein: CASTVYGNEQFF.

The chain carries TRBV12-3 or TRBV12-4 and TRBJ2-5, with 13 bases lining up with TRBD2. V lost 4 bases and J lost 4; bases outside the gene matches: 9. The CDR3 loop spans 17 amino acids. In nucleotides, the CDR3 is TGTGCCAGCAGTTCCCCGACTAGCGGGAGGCCACGAGAGACCCAGTACTTC. Its protein is CASSSPTSGRPRETQYF.

This clonotype was seen more than once but under ten times. V gene TRBV7-8 combines with J gene TRBJ2-7, with D maybe TRBD1 (5 bases). The CDR3 is 15 amino acids. Trimming stripped 5 bases from V and 5 bases from J, with 19 bases between. Looked up from germline, CDR1 is SGHVS and CDR2 is FQNEAQ. The CDR3, as DNA: TGTGCCAGCAGCGACGCTACATCAGGGTCCCACGAGCAGTACTTC. It translates to CASSDATSGSHEQYF.

The V call is TRBV9, the J call TRBJ2-3; D might be TRBD2 (7 bases). Germline V lookup: CDR1 SGDLS, CDR2 YYNGEE. The CDR3 is 16 residues long. V lost 0 bases, J lost 5 bases, and 16 bases lay in between. The CDR3 bases are TGTGCCAGCAGCGTAGGAGGCGGGGGCGGGGGAGATACGCAGTATTTT. This sequence encodes CASSVGGGGGGDTQYF.